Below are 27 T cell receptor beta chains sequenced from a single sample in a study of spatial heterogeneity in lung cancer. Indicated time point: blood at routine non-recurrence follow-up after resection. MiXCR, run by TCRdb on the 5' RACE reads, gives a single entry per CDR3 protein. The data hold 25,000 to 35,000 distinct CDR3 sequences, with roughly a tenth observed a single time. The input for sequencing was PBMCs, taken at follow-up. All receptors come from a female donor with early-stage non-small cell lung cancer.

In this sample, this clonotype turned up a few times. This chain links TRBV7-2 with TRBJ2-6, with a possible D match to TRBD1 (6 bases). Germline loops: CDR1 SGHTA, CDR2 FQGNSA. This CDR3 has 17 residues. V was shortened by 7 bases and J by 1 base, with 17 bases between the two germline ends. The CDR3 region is CASTLMGAQSGANVLTF. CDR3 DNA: TGTGCCAGCACCCTAATGGGGGCGCAATCTGGGGCCAACGTCCTGACTTTC.

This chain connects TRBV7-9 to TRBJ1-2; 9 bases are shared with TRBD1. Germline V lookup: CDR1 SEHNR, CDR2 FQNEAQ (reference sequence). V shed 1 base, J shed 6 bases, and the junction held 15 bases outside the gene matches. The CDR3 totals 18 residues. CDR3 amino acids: CASSLERGGQGKEDGYTF. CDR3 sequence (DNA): TGTGCCAGCAGCTTAGAAAGAGGAGGACAGGGGAAAGAAGATGGCTACACCTTC.

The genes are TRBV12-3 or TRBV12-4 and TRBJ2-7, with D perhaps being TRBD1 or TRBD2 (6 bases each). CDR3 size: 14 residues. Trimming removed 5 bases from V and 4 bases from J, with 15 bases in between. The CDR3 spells CASSRKTGAYEQYF. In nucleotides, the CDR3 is TGTGCCAGCAGTAGGAAGACGGGGGCGTACGAGCAGTACTTC.

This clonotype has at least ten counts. The CDR3 bases are TGTGCCAGCACCCCAGGGCGGGGGGCCAAAGAGACCCAGTACTTC. Amino acids: CASTPGRGAKETQYF. This chain connects TRBV7-8 to TRBJ2-5, with 8 bases that match TRBD2. In germline, CDR1 is SGHVS, CDR2 FQNEAQ. Unmatched junction bases numbered 10, after V lost 7 bases and J lost 3 bases. The CDR3 contains 15 residues.

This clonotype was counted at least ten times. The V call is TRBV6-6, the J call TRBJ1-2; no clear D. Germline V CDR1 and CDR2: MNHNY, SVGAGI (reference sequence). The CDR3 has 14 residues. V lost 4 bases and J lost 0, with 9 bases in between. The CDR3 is CASSSITTNYGYTF. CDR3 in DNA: TGTGCCAGCAGTTCGATTACTACTAACTATGGCTACACCTTC.

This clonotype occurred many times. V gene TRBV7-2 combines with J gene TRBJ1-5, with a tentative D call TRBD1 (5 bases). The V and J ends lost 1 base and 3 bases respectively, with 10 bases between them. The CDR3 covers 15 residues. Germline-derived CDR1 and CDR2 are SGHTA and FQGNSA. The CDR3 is CASSLVWGSNQPQHF. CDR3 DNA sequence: TGTGCCAGCAGCTTAGTGTGGGGGTCCAATCAGCCCCAGCATTTT.

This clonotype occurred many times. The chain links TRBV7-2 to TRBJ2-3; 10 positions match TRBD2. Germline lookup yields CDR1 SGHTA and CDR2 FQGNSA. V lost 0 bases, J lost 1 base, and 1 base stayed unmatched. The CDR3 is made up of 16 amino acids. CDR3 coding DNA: TGTGCCAGCAGCTTAGCTCTAGCGGGGGGCACAGATACGCAGTATTTT. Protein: CASSLALAGGTDTQYF.

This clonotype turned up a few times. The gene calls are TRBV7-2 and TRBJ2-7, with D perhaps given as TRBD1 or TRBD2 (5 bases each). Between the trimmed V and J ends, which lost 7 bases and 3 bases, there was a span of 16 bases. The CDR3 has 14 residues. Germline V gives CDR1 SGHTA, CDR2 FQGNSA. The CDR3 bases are TGTGCCAGCAACCCGGGGCAGGGTATCTACGAGCAGTACTTC. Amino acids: CASNPGQGIYEQYF.

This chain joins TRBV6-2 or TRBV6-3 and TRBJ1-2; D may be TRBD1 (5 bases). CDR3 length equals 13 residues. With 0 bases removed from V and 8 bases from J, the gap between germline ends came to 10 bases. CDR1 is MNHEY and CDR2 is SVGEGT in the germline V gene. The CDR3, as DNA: TGTGCCAGCAGTTACTCGTCCAGGGTCGGCTACACCTTC. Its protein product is CASSYSSRVGYTF.

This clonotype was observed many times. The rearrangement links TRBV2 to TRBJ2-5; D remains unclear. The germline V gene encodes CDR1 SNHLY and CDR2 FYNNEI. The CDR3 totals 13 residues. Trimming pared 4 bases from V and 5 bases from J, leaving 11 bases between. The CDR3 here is CASSVVRLETQYF. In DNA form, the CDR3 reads TGTGCCAGCAGTGTGGTCAGGCTCGAGACCCAGTACTTC.

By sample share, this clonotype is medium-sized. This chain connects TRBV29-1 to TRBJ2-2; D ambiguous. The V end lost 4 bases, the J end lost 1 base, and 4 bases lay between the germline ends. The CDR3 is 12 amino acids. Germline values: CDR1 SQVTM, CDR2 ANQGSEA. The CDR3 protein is CSVVRNTGELFF. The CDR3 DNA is TGCAGCGTTGTTAGGAACACCGGGGAGCTGTTTTTT.

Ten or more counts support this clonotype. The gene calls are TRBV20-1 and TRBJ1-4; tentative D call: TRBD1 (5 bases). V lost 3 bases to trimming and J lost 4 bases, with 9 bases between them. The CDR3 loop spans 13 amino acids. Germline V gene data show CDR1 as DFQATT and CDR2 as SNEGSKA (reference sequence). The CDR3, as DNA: TGCAGTGCTAGGACAGATCTTAATGAAAAACTGTTTTTT. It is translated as CSARTDLNEKLFF.

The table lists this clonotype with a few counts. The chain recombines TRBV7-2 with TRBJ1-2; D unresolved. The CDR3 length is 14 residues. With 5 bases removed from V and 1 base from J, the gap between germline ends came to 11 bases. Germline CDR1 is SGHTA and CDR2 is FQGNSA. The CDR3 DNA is TGTGCCAGCAGCCAGGCGCGGAGTAACTATGGCTACACCTTC. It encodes CASSQARSNYGYTF.

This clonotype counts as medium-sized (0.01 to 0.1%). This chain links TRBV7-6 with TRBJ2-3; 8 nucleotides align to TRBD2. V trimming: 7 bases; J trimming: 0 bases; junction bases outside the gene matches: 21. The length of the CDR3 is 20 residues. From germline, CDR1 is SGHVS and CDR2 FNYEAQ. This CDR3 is CASILRVPAGGHSSTDTQYF. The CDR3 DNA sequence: TGTGCCAGCATCCTAAGGGTCCCGGCGGGGGGTCATTCTAGCACAGATACGCAGTATTTT.

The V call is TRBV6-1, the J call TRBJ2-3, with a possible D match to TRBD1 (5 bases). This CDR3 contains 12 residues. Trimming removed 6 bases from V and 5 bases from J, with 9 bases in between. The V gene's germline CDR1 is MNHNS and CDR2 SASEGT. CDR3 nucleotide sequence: TGTGCCAGCAGCCCCGACAGAGATACGCAGTATTTT. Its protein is CASSPDRDTQYF.

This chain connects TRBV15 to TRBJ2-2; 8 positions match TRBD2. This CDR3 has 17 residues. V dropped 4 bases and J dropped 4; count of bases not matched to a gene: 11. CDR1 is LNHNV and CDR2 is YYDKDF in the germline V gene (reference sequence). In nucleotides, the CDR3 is TGTGCCACCAGCACAGAACCCAGCGGGGGCCTCACCGGGGAGCTGTTTTTT. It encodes CATSTEPSGGLTGELFF.

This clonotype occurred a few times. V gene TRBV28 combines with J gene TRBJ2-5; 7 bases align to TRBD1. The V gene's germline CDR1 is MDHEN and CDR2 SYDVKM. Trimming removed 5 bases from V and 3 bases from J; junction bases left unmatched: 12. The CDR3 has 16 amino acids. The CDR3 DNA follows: TGTGCCAGCAGTAATCAGGGAGCAGGGGGAGAAGAGACCCAGTACTTC. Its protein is CASSNQGAGGEETQYF.

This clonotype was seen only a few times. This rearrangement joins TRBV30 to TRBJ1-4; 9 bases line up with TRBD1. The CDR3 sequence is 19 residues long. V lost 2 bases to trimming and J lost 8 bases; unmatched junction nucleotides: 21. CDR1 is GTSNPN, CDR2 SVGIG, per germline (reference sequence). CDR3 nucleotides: TGTGCCTGGAGTCCTTATACCGGGACAGGGCCTTCGACGGCCGAAAAACTGTTTTTT. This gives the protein CAWSPYTGTGPSTAEKLFF.

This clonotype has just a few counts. The CDR3 sequence: CASSPWRDRLTYEQYF. The CDR3 DNA reads TGTGCCAGCAGTCCCTGGCGGGACAGGCTCACCTACGAGCAGTACTTC. V is TRBV27 and J is TRBJ2-7, with TRBD1 matching over 8 bases. The CDR3 sequence is 16 residues long. CDR1 and CDR2 (germline): MNHEY, SMNVEV (reference sequence). Losses at the gene ends were 5 bases for V and 2 bases for J; bases not matched to a gene: 11.

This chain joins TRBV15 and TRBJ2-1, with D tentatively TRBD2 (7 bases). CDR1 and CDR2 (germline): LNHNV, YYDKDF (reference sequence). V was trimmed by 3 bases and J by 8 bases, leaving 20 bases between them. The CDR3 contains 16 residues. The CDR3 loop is CATSSGRTQGRDEQFF. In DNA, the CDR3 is TGTGCCACCAGCAGTGGGAGGACCCAGGGGAGGGATGAGCAGTTCTTC.

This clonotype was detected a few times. The DNA for the CDR3 is TGCGCCAGCAGCCAAGAACGGGGGGATCAGCCCCAGCATTTT. This gives the protein CASSQERGDQPQHF. The chain links TRBV4-1 to TRBJ1-5, with D perhaps matching TRBD1 (5 bases). This CDR3 has 14 residues. Deletions cut 0 bases from V and 5 bases from J, with 8 bases between. The germline V gene has CDR1 MGHRA and CDR2 YSYEKL.

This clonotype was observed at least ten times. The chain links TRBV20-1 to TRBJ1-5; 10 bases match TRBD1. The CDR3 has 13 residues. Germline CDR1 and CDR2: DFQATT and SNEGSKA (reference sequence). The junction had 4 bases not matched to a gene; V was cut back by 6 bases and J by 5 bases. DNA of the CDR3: TGCAGTGCACTGACAGGGGGCGATCAGCCCCAGCATTTT. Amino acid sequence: CSALTGGDQPQHF.

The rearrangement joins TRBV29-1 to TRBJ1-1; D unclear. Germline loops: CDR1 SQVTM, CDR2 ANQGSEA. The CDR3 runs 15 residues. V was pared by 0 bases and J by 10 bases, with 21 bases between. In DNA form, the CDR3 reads TGCAGCGTTGAAGATGGCCCCGCGGGCGGTGGGAGAGCTTTCTTT. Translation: CSVEDGPAGGGRAFF. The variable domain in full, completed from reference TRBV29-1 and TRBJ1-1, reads SAVISQKPSRDICQRGTSLTIQCQVDSQVTMMFWYRQQPGQSLTLIATANQGSEATYESGFVIDKFPISRPNLTFSTLTVSNMSPEDSSIYLCSVEDGPAGGGRAFFGQGTRLTVV.

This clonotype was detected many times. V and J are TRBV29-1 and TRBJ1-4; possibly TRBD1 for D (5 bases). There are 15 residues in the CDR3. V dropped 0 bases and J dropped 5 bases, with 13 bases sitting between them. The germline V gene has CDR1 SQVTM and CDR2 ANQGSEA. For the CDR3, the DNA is TGCAGCGTTGAAGACGGGGCAGGGAAGAATGAAAAACTGTTTTTT. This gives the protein CSVEDGAGKNEKLFF.

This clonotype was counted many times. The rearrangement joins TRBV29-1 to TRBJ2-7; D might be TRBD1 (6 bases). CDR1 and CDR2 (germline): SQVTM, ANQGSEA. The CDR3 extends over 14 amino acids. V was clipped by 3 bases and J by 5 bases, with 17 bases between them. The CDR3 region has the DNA TGCAGCGTTGAGCCGGCAGGCCAGGGGAACGAGCAGTACTTC. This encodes CSVEPAGQGNEQYF.

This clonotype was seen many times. CDR3 DNA sequence: TGTGCCAGCAGCTTAGGTGGACCAGGGAACATTCAGTACTTC. Protein product: CASSLGGPGNIQYF. The rearrangement uses TRBV7-9 and TRBJ2-4, with a possible D match to TRBD1 (5 bases). The CDR3 extends over 14 amino acids. V was pared by 1 base and J by 7 bases, with 11 bases between. Germline V gene sequence: CDR1 SEHNR, CDR2 FQNEAQ (reference sequence). Combining the CDR3 with reference TRBV7-9 and TRBJ2-4 gives the whole variable domain DTGVSQNPRHKITKRGQNVTFRCDPISEHNRLYWYRQTLGQGPEFLTYFQNEAQLEKSRLLSDRFSAERPKGSFSTLEIQRTEQGDSAMYLCASSLGGPGNIQYFGAGTRLSVL.

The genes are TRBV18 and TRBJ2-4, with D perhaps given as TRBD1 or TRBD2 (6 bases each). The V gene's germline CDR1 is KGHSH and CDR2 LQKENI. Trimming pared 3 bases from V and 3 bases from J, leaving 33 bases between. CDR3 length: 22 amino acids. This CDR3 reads CASSPPLAYACMRDILKNIQYF. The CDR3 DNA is TGTGCCAGCTCACCGCCTCTAGCCTATGCGTGCATGCGGGACATACTCAAAAACATTCAGTACTTC.